The 4 T cell receptor beta chains reported below all come from one sample, sequenced in a study of blood T cell repertoires in COVID-19. Produced via immunoSEQ multiplex PCR; TCRdb's table is partial and in-frame only. The sample has under 200,000 clones; roughly nine tenths are singletons. Source material: peripheral blood. These receptors originate from a man aged 50-59 years with acute or convalescent COVID-19.

A few counts support this clone. V is TRBV29-1 and J is TRBJ1-4, with D tentatively TRBD1 (5 bases). Looked up from germline, CDR1 is SQVTM and CDR2 is ANQGSEA. This CDR3 contains 11 residues. The V end lost 4 bases, the J end lost 7 bases, and 7 bases lay between the germline ends. The CDR3 sequence: CSVGTFEKLFF. The CDR3 nucleotides are TGCAGCGTTGGGACATTTGAAAAACTGTTTTTT.

The chain carries TRBV2 and TRBJ2-2, with 7 bases identical to TRBD1. The ends lost 7 bases at V and 5 bases at J; junction bases unmatched: 13. Germline assignment: CDR1 SNHLY and CDR2 FYNNEI. The CDR3 is made up of 16 amino acids. The CDR3 nucleotides are TGTGCCAGCACCCCCGGTCCAGGGGGATCGACCGGGGAGCTGTTTTTT. This gives the protein CASTPGPGGSTGELFF. Variable domain in full (rest from reference TRBV2 and TRBJ2-2): EPEVTQTPSHQVTQMGQEVILRCVPISNHLYFYWYRQILGQKVEFLVSFYNNEISEKSEIFDDQFSVERPDGSNFTLKIRSTKLEDSAMYFCASTPGPGGSTGELFFGEGSRLTVL.

This clone was seen once. The chain employs TRBV7-8 and TRBJ1-5; 12 nucleotides align to TRBD1. The CDR3 is 14 amino acids. V lost 6 bases, J lost 9 bases, and 6 bases stayed unmatched. CDR1 is SGHVS, CDR2 FQNEAQ, per germline. The CDR3 region has the DNA TGTGCCAGCAGAATAGGGACAGGGGGCGGGCCCCAGCATTTT. Amino acids: CASRIGTGGGPQHF.

This rearrangement joins TRBV6-6 to TRBJ2-2, with 10 positions matching TRBD1. Germline assignment: CDR1 MNHNY and CDR2 SVGAGI (reference sequence). CDR3 size: 16 residues. V gave up 6 bases and J gave up 4 bases; unmatched junction bases: 8. The CDR3 loop is CASSSRQGAPTGELFF. The CDR3 nucleotides read TGTGCCAGCAGCTCCCGACAGGGGGCCCCCACCGGGGAGCTGTTTTTT.